This T cell receptor beta chain appears in the sequencing data of a study of blood T cell repertoires in COVID-19. Study-level information: Acute-phase and convalescent COVID-19 samples originated in the United States, Italy and Spain. PBMCs, B-cell-depleted T cells, or T cells were the source of the cDNA or gDNA that made up the material.

Sequenced by immunoSEQ multiplex PCR; TCRdb stores in-frame clones only, minus some. The data show roughly 290,000 clones, around 88% seen once. The V segment lost 6 bases and the J segment 5 bases; nucleotides outside the gene matches: 9. The CDR3 sequence is 14 residues long. Germline V lookup: CDR1 MDHEN, CDR2 SYDVKM. Material for sequencing was peripheral blood. The chain has TRBV28 and TRBJ2-7; 8 nucleotides line up with TRBD1. This clonotype originated in a man younger than 40 with acute or convalescent COVID-19. CDR3 bases: TGTGCCAGCAGCCCGACAGGGGAATTCGACGAGCAGTACTTC. It is translated as CASSPTGEFDEQYF.